This is a list of T cell receptor beta chains from one sample in a study of T-cell memory formation after mild COVID-19. Each CDR3 protein gets one entry after TCRdb re-called the 5' RACE reads with MiXCR. The sample yields around 430,000 distinct CDR3 sequences, roughly 15% seen once. Specimen: PBMCs or a T cell subset sorted from them (not recorded which). These receptors all come from a man aged 18 to 35 who had mild COVID-19 (a few samples of this study predate the infection). Cell type and time point are not known. Each CDR3 is given with its conserved first and last residue. Clone size appears in some rows only: once, few, many, or a class for an expanded clone.

>-|TRBJ1-1|TRBV7-2|14
CASSSFRDKTEAFF
>few|TRBJ1-3|TRBV7-8|16
CASSLPWRDSGNTIYF
>-|TRBJ2-2|TRBV6-5|13
CASSPNPTGELFF
>few|TRBJ2-2|TRBV6-1|11
CASRVAGELFF
>few|TRBJ2-7|TRBV13|14
CASSSGLRSYEQYF
>few|TRBJ2-1|TRBV7-9|14
CASSLVIRGPEQFF
>-|TRBJ2-7|TRBV2|15
CASSALAGTSYEQYF
>-|TRBJ2-4|TRBV4-3|14
CASSQTGDRDIQYF
>many|TRBJ1-4|TRBV7-9|16
CASSSGSRGANEKLFF
>-|TRBJ2-5|TRBV9|16
CASSVSAGALQETQYF
>many|TRBJ2-2|TRBV11-2|16
CASSPSSGAQAGELFF
>few|TRBJ2-3|TRBV18|14
CASSGAGRTDTQYF
>many|TRBJ2-3|TRBV7-3|14
CASSVDGSTDTQYF
>few|TRBJ2-2|TRBV11-2|17
CASSLVWGATNTGELFF
>-|TRBJ1-5|TRBV7-2|17
CASSPGGWITSNQPQHF
>-|TRBJ1-5|TRBV27|16
CASSPTRTSSNQPQHF
>-|TRBJ1-5|TRBV20-1|14
CSARSRQGNQPQHF
>-|TRBJ1-5|TRBV20-1|13
CSASPRGDQPQHF
>-|TRBJ2-1|TRBV7-9|14
CASSRGGFYNEQFF
>few|TRBJ1-2|TRBV19|16
CASSIGTPPGGYGYTF
>-|TRBJ2-3|TRBV4-3|13
CASSQVRTDTQYF
>-|TRBJ1-2|TRBV6-5|13
CASSRTGRGGYTF